This TCR beta chain was obtained from a study of shared clonotypes between healthy human individuals. Concerning this clone itself: Antigen: not known.

The CDR3 consists of 13 residues. V shed 3 bases, J shed 5 bases, and the junction held 4 bases outside the gene matches. Germline CDR1 and CDR2: ENHRY and SYGVKD. Study-wide points: The sampled material consisted only of blood, and tissue repertoires are likely to differ.

Over several immunoSEQ plates, each subset's genomic DNA was distributed in even portions. The repertoire was sequenced with immunoSEQ multiplex PCR; TCRdb's copy has only in-frame clones and lacks some. Here the sample spans approximately 500,000 clones, about 85% being singletons. The origin of this receptor is a woman in her 40s in good health. Some clones in this sample may be carry-over from other donors' samples. Sequenced material: PBMCs. J is TRBJ2-7 and V is TRBV10-3; 7 nucleotides align to TRBD1. The CDR3 sequence is CAISDSDRNEQYF. CDR3 bases: TGTGCCATCAGTGATTCGGACAGGAACGAGCAGTACTTC.